The present TCR beta chain was sequenced within a study of cytomegalovirus exposure and HLA in healthy donors. The CDR3 runs 17 residues. Per germline, CDR1 MNHEY and CDR2 SMNVEV (reference sequence). Losses at the gene ends were 5 bases for V and 0 bases for J; bases not matched to a gene: 11. Whole-study findings and limits: Per a later analysis, about 18,000 TCR beta sequences showed association with HLA alleles at 0.05 false discovery rate. There were about 160 TCR beta chains listed as cytomegalovirus-associated. Immune exposure data for these donors was limited to CMV serostatus.

Turning to this clone: Its antigen remains unidentified.

This PCR relied on a set of 60 Vbeta primers and 13 Jbeta primers. Method: immunoSEQ multiplex PCR; TCRdb's copy keeps in-frame clones and lacks some. The sample has approximately 170,000 clones, 68% seen once. This TCR was sampled from a woman between 40 and 55 years old in good health and CMV-seropositive. The sequenced sample consisted of PBMCs. The rearrangement uses TRBV27 and TRBJ2-5; 8 bases are a match to TRBD2. Here the CDR3 reads CASSPDLAGLYQETQYF. The DNA for the CDR3 is TGTGCCAGCAGTCCCGACTTAGCGGGACTGTACCAAGAGACCCAGTACTTC.